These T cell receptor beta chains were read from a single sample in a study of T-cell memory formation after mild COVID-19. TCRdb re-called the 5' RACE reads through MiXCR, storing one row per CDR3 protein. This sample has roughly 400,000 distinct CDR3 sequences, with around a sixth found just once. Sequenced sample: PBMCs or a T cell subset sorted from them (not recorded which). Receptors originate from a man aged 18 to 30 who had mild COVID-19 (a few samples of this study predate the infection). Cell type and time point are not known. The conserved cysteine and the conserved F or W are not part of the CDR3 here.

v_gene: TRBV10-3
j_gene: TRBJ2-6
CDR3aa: AISDPLQDSGANVLT

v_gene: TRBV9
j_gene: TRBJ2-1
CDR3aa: ASSVSDGWTEQF

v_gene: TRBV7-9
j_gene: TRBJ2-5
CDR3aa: ASSPRGGIQETQY

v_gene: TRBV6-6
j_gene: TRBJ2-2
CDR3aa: ASAREGTTGELF

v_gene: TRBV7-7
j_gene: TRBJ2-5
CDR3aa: ASSLDMRGTQY

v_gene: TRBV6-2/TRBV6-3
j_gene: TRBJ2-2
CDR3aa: ATETGLPPGELF

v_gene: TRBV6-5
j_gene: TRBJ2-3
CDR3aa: ASQRAARRLTDTQY

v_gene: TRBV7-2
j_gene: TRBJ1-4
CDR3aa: ASSLVGQGAQEKLF

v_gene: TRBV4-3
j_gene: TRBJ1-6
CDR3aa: ASSQDHPGIRNSPLH

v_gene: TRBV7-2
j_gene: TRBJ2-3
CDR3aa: ASSKNRDDTQY

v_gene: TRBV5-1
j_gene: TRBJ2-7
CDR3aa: ASSRTSGGSYEQY

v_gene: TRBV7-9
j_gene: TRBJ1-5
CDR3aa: ASSPRGQGNQPQH

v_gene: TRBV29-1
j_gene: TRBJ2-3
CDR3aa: SVERVAGGSLTDTQY

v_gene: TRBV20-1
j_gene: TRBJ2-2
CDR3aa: SARDAHWKGGQDTGELF

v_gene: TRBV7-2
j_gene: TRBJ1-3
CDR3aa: ASSPDATSGNTIY

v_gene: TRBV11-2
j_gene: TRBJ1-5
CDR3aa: ASSKEAGMNSQPQH

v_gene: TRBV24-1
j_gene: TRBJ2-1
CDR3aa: ATSETGTGDLQF

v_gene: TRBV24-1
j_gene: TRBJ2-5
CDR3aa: ATSEASGGVQETQY

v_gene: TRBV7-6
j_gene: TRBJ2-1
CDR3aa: ASSYRVRDGNEQF

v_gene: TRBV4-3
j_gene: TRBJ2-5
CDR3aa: ASSRYSTGLQETQY

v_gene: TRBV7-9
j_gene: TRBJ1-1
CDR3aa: ASSYFTEAF

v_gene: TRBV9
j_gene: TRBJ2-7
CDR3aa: ASSSRDGLYEQY

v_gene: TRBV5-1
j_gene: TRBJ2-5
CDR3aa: ASSLRGTGEETQY

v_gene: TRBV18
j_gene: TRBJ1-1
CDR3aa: ASSPGRSNTEAF

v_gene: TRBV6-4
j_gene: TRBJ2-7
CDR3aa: ASSASIKGEQY

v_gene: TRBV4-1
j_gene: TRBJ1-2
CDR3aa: ASSQGHPTAYGYT

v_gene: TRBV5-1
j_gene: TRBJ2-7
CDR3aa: ASSLALFSSYEQY

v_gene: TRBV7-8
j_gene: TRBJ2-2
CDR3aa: ASRGTANTGELF

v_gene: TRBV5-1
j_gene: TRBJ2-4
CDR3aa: ASSSGEKNIQY

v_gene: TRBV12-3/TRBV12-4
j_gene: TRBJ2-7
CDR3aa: ASSHPGTGGESYEQY

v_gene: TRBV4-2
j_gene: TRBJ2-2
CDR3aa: ASSQTRTGITGELF

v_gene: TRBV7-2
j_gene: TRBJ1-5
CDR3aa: ASSLGNRGHQPQH

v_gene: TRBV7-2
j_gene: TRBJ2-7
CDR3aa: ASSLSGGAPYEQY

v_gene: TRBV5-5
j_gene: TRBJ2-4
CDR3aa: ASSRGMGENIQY

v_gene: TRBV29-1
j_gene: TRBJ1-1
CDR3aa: SAVPGAPNTEAF

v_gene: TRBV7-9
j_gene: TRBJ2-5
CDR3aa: ASSVGLAEETQY

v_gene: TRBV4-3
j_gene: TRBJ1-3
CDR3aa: ASSQDSGSSGNTIY

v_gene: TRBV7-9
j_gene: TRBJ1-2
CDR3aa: ASSLSTGYT

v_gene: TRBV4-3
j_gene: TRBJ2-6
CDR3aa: ASSQEGRTSGANVLT

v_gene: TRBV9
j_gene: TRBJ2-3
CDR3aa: ASSAVAGGNTDTQY